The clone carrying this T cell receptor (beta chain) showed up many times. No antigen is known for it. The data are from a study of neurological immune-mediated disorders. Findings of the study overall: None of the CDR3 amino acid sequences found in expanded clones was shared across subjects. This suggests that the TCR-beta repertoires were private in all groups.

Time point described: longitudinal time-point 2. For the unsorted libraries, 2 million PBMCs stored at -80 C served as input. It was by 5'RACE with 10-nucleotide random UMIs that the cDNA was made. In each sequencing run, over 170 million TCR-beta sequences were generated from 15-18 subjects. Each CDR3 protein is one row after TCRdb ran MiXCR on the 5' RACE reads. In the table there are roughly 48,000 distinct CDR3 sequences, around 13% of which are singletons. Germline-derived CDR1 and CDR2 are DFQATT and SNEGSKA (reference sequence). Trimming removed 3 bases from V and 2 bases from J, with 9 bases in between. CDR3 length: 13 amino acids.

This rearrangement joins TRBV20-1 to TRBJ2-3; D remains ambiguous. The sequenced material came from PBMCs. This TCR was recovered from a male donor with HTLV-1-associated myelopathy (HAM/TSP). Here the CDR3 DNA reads TGCAGTGCTAGCTCTGGAGCCACAGATACGCAGTATTTT. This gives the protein CSASSGATDTQYF.